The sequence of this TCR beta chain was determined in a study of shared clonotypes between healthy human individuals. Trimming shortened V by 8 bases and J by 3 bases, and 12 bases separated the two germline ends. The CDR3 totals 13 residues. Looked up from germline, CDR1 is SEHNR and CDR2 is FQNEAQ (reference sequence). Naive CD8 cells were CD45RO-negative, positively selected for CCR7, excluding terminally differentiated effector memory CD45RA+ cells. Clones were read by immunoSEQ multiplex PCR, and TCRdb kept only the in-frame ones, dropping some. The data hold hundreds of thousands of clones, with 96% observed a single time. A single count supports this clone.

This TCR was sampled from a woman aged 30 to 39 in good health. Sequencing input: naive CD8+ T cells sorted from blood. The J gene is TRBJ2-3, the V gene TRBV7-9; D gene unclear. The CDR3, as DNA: TGTGCCAGCGGGCCCTTTTTGACAGATACGCAGTATTTT. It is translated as CASGPFLTDTQYF.